This is a list of T cell receptor beta chains from one sample in a study of cytotoxic CD8 clonotypes in ibrutinib-treated CLL. Repertoires were generated with immunoSEQ multiplex PCR, while TCRdb's copy carries only in-frame clones and drops some. Of 200,000 or so clones in the sample, roughly 65% were seen once. This sample comprised PBMCs, obtained after 12 months of ibrutinib treatment. All receptors derive from a human donor with chronic lymphocytic leukemia. CDR3s include the opening cysteine and the closing phenylalanine or tryptophan. D genes are given only for firm matches. Size is stated for part of the rows, as once, few or many counts, or as a class when the clone is expanded.

>TRBV19|NA|TRBJ1-1|NA
CASSSGYTGMNTEAFF
TGTGCCAGTAGTTCGGGGTACACAGGGATGAACACTGAAGCTTTCTTT
>TRBV7-6|TRBD1|TRBJ1-6|NA
CARDDRVNDVSSYNSPLHF
TGTGCCAGAGACGACAGGGTCAACGACGTGAGCTCCTATAATTCACCCCTCCACTTT
>TRBV11-2|TRBD2|TRBJ2-5|NA
CASSSPLGSGGYSYF
TGTGCCAGCAGCTCGCCGCTAGGTAGCGGGGGGTACTCGTACTTC
>TRBV27|TRBD2|TRBJ2-3|NA
CASSLDAGVWTDTQYF
TGTGCCAGCAGTTTAGATGCGGGAGTTTGGACAGATACGCAGTATTTT
>TRBV2|NA|TRBJ1-5|NA
CASSDEQGSNQPQHF
TGTGCCAGCAGTGACGAGCAGGGTAGCAATCAGCCCCAGCATTTT
>TRBV30|NA|TRBJ2-1|few
CAWRGRGLTDNEQFF
TGTGCCTGGAGGGGGCGGGGCCTGACGGACAATGAGCAGTTCTTC
>TRBV2|NA|TRBJ1-4|NA
CASSPQGSGNEKLFF
TGTGCCAGCAGTCCACAGGGTTCGGGTAATGAAAAACTGTTTTTT
>TRBV28|NA|TRBJ2-7|NA
CASLDVVGREQYF
TGTGCCAGCCTGGACGTCGTTGGAAGGGAGCAGTACTTC
>TRBV30|NA|TRBJ2-1|NA
CAWSVRGPVGNEQFF
TGTGCCTGGAGTGTACGGGGCCCGGTAGGGAATGAGCAGTTCTTC
>TRBV5-1|NA|TRBJ1-4|NA
CASSLGSVNEKLFF
TGCGCCAGCAGCTTGGGATCGGTTAATGAAAAACTGTTTTTT
>TRBV27|NA|TRBJ1-5|few
CASSPMGADQPQHF
TGTGCCAGCAGTCCAATGGGAGCGGATCAGCCCCAGCATTTT
>TRBV28|TRBD1|TRBJ1-2|NA
CASRELGQGAENYGYTF
TGTGCCAGCAGGGAACTAGGACAGGGGGCCGAGAACTATGGCTACACCTTC
>TRBV6-5|NA|TRBJ2-5|NA
CASRVGGIQETQYF
TGTGCCAGCAGAGTAGGGGGGATCCAAGAGACCCAGTACTTC
>TRBV5-1|NA|TRBJ2-2|NA
CASSLSEGPVNTGELFF
TGCGCCAGCAGCTTGTCGGAGGGGCCGGTCAACACCGGGGAGCTGTTTTTT
>TRBV10-3|TRBD2|TRBJ2-3|NA
CAISESKASGGTTDTQYF
TGTGCCATCAGTGAGTCAAAGGCCAGCGGGGGGACCACAGATACGCAGTATTTT
>TRBV5-1|NA|TRBJ2-3|NA
CASSISAPTRDTQYF
TGCGCCAGCAGCATTTCAGCGCCAACGAGGGATACGCAGTATTTT
>TRBV5-6|NA|TRBJ1-6|NA
CASSWGRRHNSPLHF
TGTGCCAGCAGCTGGGGGCGGAGGCATAATTCACCCCTCCACTTT
>TRBV7-3|TRBD2|TRBJ2-2|NA
CASSPGLAGELFF
TGTGCCAGCAGCCCGGGACTAGCCGGGGAGCTGTTTTTT
>TRBV9|NA|TRBJ1-5|NA
CASSGPNEHQPQHF
TGTGCCAGCAGCGGACCAAACGAACATCAGCCCCAGCATTTT
>TRBV9|NA|TRBJ1-1|once
CASSVGSTHVAAFF
TGTGCCAGCAGCGTCGGCAGCACTCACGTGGCGGCTTTCTTT
>TRBV14|TRBD1|TRBJ2-2|few
CASSARQGGTGELFF
TGTGCCAGCAGCGCTCGACAGGGGGGCACCGGGGAGCTGTTTTTT
>TRBV6-5|NA|TRBJ1-6|NA
CASTTYYNSPLHF
TGTGCCAGCACAACCTACTATAATTCACCCCTCCACTTT